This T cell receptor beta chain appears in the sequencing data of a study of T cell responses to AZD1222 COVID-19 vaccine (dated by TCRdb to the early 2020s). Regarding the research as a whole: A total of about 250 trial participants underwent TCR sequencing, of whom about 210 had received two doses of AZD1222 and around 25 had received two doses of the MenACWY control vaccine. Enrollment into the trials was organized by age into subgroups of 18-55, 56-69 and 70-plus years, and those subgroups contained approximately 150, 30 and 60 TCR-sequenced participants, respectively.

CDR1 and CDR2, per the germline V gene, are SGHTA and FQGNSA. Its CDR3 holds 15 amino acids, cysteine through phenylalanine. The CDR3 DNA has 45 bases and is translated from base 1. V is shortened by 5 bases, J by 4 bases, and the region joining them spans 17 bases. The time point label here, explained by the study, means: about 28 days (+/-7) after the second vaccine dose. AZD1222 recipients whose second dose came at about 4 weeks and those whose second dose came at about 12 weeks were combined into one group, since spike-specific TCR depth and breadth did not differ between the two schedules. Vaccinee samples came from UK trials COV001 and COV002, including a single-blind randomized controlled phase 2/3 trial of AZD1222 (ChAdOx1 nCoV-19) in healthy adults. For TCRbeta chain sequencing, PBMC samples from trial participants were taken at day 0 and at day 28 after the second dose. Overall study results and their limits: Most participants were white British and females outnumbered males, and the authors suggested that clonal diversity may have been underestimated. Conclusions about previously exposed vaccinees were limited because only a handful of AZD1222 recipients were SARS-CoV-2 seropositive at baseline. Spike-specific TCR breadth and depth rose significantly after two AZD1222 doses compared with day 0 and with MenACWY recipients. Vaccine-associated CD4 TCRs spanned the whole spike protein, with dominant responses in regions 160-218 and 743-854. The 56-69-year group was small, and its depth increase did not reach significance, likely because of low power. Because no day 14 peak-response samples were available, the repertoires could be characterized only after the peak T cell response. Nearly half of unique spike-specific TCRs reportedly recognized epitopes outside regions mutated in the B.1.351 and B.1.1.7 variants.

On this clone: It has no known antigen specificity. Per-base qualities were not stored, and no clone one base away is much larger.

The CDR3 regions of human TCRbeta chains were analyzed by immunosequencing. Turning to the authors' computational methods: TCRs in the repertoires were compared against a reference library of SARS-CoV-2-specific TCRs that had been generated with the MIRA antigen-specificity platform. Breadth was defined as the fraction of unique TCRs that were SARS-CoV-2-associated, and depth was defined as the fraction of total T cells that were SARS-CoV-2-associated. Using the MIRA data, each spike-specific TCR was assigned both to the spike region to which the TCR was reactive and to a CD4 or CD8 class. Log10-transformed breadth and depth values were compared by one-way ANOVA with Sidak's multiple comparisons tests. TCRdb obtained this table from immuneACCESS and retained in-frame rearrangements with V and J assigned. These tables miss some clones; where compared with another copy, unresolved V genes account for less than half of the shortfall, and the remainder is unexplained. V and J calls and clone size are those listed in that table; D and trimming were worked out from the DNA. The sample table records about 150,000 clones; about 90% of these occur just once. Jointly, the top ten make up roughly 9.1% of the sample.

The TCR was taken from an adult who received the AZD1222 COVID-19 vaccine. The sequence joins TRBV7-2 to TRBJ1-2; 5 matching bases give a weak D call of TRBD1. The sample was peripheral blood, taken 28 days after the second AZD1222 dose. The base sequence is TGTGCCAGCAGCCTCAGACAGATGGCCATCTATGGCTACACCTTC. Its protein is CASSLRQMAIYGYTF.